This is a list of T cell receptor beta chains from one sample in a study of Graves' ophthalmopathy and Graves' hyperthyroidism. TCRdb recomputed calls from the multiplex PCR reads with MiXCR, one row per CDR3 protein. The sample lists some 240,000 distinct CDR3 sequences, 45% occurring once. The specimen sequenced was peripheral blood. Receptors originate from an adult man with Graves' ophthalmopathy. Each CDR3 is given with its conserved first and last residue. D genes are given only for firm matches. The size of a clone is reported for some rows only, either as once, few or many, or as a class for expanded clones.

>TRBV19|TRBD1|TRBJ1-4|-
CASTKRGQENEKLFF
TGTGCCAGTACCAAGCGCGGACAGGAAAATGAAAAACTGTTTTTT
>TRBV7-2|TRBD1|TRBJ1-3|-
CASSMYRGNTGNTIYF
TGTGCCAGCAGCATGTACAGGGGGAACACTGGAAACACCATATATTTT
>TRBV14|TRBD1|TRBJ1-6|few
CASGLMTGTNSPLHF
TGTGCCAGCGGGCTTATGACAGGGACAAATTCACCCCTCCACTTT
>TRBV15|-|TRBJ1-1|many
CATSKQVPTEAFF
TGTGCCACCAGCAAACAGGTCCCCACTGAAGCTTTCTTT
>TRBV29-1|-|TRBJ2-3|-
CSAKPTTDTQYF
TGCAGCGCGAAGCCTACCACAGATACGCAGTATTTT
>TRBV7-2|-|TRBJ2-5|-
CASSYSGRGQETQYF
TGTGCCAGCAGTTACTCGGGTCGGGGCCAAGAGACCCAGTACTTC
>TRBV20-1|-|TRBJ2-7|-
CSASDGVEQYF
TGCAGTGCTAGTGATGGGGTCGAGCAGTACTTC
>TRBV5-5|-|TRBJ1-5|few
CASSLEQGNQPQHF
TGTGCCAGCAGCTTGGAACAGGGCAATCAGCCCCAGCATTTT
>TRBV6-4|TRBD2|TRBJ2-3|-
CASSESEGSGGTDTQYF
TGTGCCAGCAGTGAGAGCGAAGGGAGCGGGGGGACAGATACGCAGTATTTT
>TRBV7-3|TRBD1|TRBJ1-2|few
CASSSPARTGEFKDGYTF
TGTGCCAGCAGCTCCCCTGCCCGGACAGGGGAATTTAAAGATGGCTACACCTTC
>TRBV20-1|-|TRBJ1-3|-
CSARGAGGNTIYF
TGCAGTGCTAGGGGGGCCGGAGGAAACACCATATATTTT
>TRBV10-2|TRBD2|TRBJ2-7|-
CALAGGTYEQYF
TGCGCCCTAGCGGGAGGCACCTACGAGCAGTACTTC
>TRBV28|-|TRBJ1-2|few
CASSLRVEGYTF
TGTGCCAGCAGTCTAAGGGTGGAAGGCTACACCTTC
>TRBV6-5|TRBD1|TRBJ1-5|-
CASSVNRGRGNQPQHF
TGTGCCAGCAGTGTTAACAGGGGGCGAGGCAATCAGCCCCAGCATTTT
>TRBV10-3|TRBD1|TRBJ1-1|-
CASSSSGTGGTEAFF
TGTGCCAGCAGTTCGTCCGGGACAGGGGGAACTGAAGCTTTCTTT
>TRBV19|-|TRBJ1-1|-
CASKGPILNTEAFF
TGTGCCAGTAAGGGGCCCATACTGAACACTGAAGCTTTCTTT
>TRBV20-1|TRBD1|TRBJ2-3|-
CSARALLPGTGGTDTQYF
TGCAGTGCTAGAGCGCTCCTGCCGGGGACAGGGGGCACAGATACGCAGTATTTT
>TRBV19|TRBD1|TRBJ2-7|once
CASQRRTGIYEQYF
TGTGCCAGCCAGCGGAGGACAGGGATCTACGAGCAGTACTTC
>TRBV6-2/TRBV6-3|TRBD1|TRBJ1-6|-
CASTERDSLTALHF
TGTGCCAGCACCGAGAGGGACAGCCTCACGGCCCTCCACTTT
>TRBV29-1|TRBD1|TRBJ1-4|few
CSASDRDPEKLFF
TGCAGCGCCTCTGACAGGGATCCCGAAAAACTGTTTTTT
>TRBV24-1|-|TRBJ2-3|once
CATSDPLAGSTDTQYF
TGTGCCACCAGTGATCCCCTAGCTGGTAGCACAGATACGCAGTATTTT
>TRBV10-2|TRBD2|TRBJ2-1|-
CASSDSPSGADEQFF
TGCGCCAGCAGTGATTCTCCTAGCGGGGCCGATGAGCAGTTCTTC
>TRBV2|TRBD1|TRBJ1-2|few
CASAPGQGYGYTF
TGTGCCAGTGCCCCGGGACAGGGGTATGGCTACACCTTC
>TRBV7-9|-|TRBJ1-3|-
CASSSGPVAGNTIYF
TGTGCCAGCAGCTCCGGGCCTGTCGCTGGAAACACCATATATTTT
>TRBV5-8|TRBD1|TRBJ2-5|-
CASRVQGEETQYF
TGTGCCAGCAGAGTACAGGGGGAGGAGACCCAGTACTTC
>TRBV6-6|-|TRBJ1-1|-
CASSYSPHEAFF
TGTGCCAGCAGTTACTCTCCGCATGAAGCTTTCTTT
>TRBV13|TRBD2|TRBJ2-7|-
CASSVGFSGSYEQYF
TGTGCCAGCAGCGTAGGGTTTAGCGGGAGTTACGAGCAGTACTTC
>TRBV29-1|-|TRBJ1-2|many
CSAVTSYGYTF
TGCAGCGCAGTGACCAGCTATGGCTACACCTTC
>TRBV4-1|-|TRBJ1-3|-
CASSQVSTAGNTIYF
TGCGCCAGCAGCCAAGTCTCAACGGCGGGAAACACCATATATTTT
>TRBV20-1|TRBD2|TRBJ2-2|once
CSARGGPSSVTGELFF
TGCAGTGCTAGGGGAGGGCCATCCTCCGTTACCGGGGAGCTGTTTTTT
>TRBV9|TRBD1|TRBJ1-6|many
CASRPPGQDNSPLHF
TGTGCCAGCAGACCTCCGGGACAGGATAATTCACCCCTCCACTTT
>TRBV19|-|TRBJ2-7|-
CASRGQFPYEQYF
TGTGCCAGTAGAGGACAGTTTCCTTACGAGCAGTACTTC
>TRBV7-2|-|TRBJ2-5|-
CASSLTVGSGETQYF
TGTGCCAGCAGCTTAACAGTTGGTTCAGGAGAGACCCAGTACTTC